The clone carrying this T cell receptor (beta chain) occurred many times. Its cognate antigen is unknown. Indicated time point: newly diagnosed GD, antithyroid drugs for less than 3 months. PBMC-extracted RNA yielded the TCR library. Arm-PCR of CDR3 regions and iRepertoire HTBI primers were used to build TCR beta libraries. Using its own MiXCR run on the multiplex PCR reads, TCRdb lists one record per CDR3 protein. The sample records about 210,000 distinct CDR3 sequences, 15% to 20% being singletons. The record originates from a study of regulatory T cells in long-lasting Graves disease. CDR3 length: 15 residues. The ends were cut back, 3 bases at V and 5 bases at J, with 17 bases in the middle. CDR1 is DFQATT and CDR2 is SNEGSKA in the germline V gene (reference sequence). The study, taken as a whole, reports: Less diverse TCR repertoires were seen in persistent Graves' patients than in newly diagnosed ones. Persistent patients shared more public clonotypes (around 2,500) than newly diagnosed patients (approximately 1,000).

The data also belong to a second study, concerning T cells in Graves' hyperthyroidism and ophthalmopathy.

V gene TRBV20-1 combines with J gene TRBJ1-5; D gene uncertain. This TCR was recovered from a woman younger than 45 with Graves disease. This specimen consisted of peripheral blood mononuclear cells (PBMCs), obtained at new diagnosis, from a patient treated with antithyroid drugs. CDR3 DNA: TGCAGTGCTAGGCGTGTTGAAACGTCGGATCAGCCCCAGCATTTT. This encodes CSARRVETSDQPQHF.